This T cell receptor beta chain was captured in a study of blood T cell repertoires in COVID-19. Study in general: Sources were T cells, B-cell-depleted T cells, or PBMCs; the material itself was cDNA or gDNA.

V was shortened by 3 bases and J by 1 base, with 15 bases between the two germline ends. The CDR3 loop spans 16 amino acids. From germline, CDR1 is KGHSH and CDR2 LQKENI. Measured with immunoSEQ multiplex PCR; TCRdb has only the in-frame clones, and not every one. The sample holds tens of thousands of clones; around four fifths are singletons and the top ten take about 5.3%. This sequence originates from a man in his 70s with acute or convalescent COVID-19. The sequenced sample was peripheral blood. The chain joins TRBV18 to TRBJ1-2; possible D gene TRBD1, 5 bases. This chain's CDR3 is CASSPYQGVGNYGYTF. DNA of the CDR3: TGTGCCAGCTCACCTTACCAGGGCGTTGGTAACTATGGCTACACCTTC.